One sample yielded the 27 T cell receptor beta chains listed below, sequenced in a study of cytomegalovirus exposure and HLA in healthy donors. 13 Jbeta primers and 60 Vbeta primers were used for the PCR. Sequencing used immunoSEQ multiplex PCR; TCRdb keeps in-frame clones, though not all of them. This repertoire shows 110,000 or so clones, approximately 83% found once; its top ten account for roughly 6.1%. Sequencing input: PBMCs. The source is a man younger than 30 in good health and CMV-seronegative.

The gene calls are TRBV11-1 and TRBJ1-5; perhaps TRBD1 as D (5 bases). Germline assignment: CDR1 SGHAT and CDR2 FQDESV (reference sequence). The CDR3 contains 18 residues. Between the trimmed V and J ends, which lost 1 base and 0 bases, there was a span of 16 bases. The CDR3 nucleotides read TGTGCCAGCAGCTTAGGGGAGGCAGGGACGAATAGCAATCAGCCCCAGCATTTT. It yields the protein CASSLGEAGTNSNQPQHF.

The chain uses TRBV11-1 and TRBJ2-5, with 7 bases that match TRBD2. Trimming at V came to 2 bases and at J to 1 base, leaving 7 bases not matched to a gene. Germline CDR1 reads SGHAT; CDR2 reads FQDESV (reference sequence). The CDR3 has 16 amino acids. CDR3 DNA sequence: TGTGCCAGCAGCTTAAGTTCTAGCGGAGCCCAAGAGACCCAGTACTTC. Its protein is CASSLSSSGAQETQYF.

The CDR3 spells CASSGEAGGYNEQFF. The CDR3 region has the DNA TGTGCCAGCAGCGGAGAAGCGGGAGGGTACAATGAGCAGTTCTTC. The rearrangement links TRBV6-4 to TRBJ2-1; TRBD2 matches 10 bases. The V and J ends lost 6 bases and 4 bases, in that order; junction bases with no gene match: 6. This CDR3 region has 15 residues. CDR1 is MRHNA, CDR2 SNTAGT, per germline.

This clone appeared a few times. The chain uses TRBV11-2 and TRBJ1-1; 8 bases match TRBD1. The CDR3 sequence is 15 residues long. The J segment lost 6 bases and the V segment lost 1 base, leaving 7 bases of the junction unmatched. Germline assignment: CDR1 SGHAT and CDR2 FQNNGV. CDR3 nucleotide sequence: TGTGCCAGCAGCTTAGGACAGGGGTCGATGCCTGAAGCTTTCTTT. It codes for CASSLGQGSMPEAFF.

This chain joins TRBV11-2 and TRBJ1-2; the D gene is possibly TRBD1 (5 bases). V lost 0 bases and J 4 bases, leaving 12 bases between the germline ends. The CDR3 is 15 amino acids. The germline CDR1 and CDR2 sequences are SGHAT and FQNNGV. This CDR3 reads CASSLDRQLGYGYTF. CDR3 nucleotide sequence: TGTGCCAGCAGCTTAGATCGACAGCTTGGCTATGGCTACACCTTC. Together with reference TRBV11-2 and TRBJ1-2, the CDR3 gives the full variable domain: EAGVAQSPRYKIIEKRQSVAFWCNPISGHATLYWYQQILGQGPKLLIQFQNNGVVDDSQLPKDRFSAERLKGVDSTLKIQPAKLEDSAVYLCASSLDRQLGYGYTFGSGTRLTVV.

CDR3 in amino acids: CASSAARQGTSYNEQFF. CDR3 in DNA: TGTGCCAGCAGTGCTGCCCGACAGGGCACCTCCTACAATGAGCAGTTCTTC. V and J are TRBV28 and TRBJ2-1; 7 bases fit TRBD1. The CDR3 contains 17 residues. The germline gives CDR1 MDHEN, CDR2 SYDVKM. The ends lost 5 bases at V and 0 bases at J; junction bases unmatched: 10.

This clone has only a few counts. The V gene is TRBV6-5, the J gene TRBJ2-2; maybe TRBD1 (6 bases). There are 14 residues in the CDR3. Trimming stripped 4 bases from V and 1 base from J, with 7 bases between. Germline V gene data show CDR1 as MNHEY and CDR2 as SVGAGI. CDR3 region: CASSLQGNTGELFF. CDR3 nucleotides: TGTGCCAGCAGTTTACAGGGGAACACCGGGGAGCTGTTTTTT.

The chain links TRBV27 to TRBJ1-1, with TRBD1 matching over 8 bases. The ends lost 7 bases at V and 11 bases at J; junction bases unmatched: 9. This CDR3 contains 12 residues. Per germline, CDR1 MNHEY and CDR2 SMNVEV (reference sequence). The CDR3 nucleotides read TGTGCCAGCATTCAACAGGGGGAGGTGGCTTTCTTT. Residues: CASIQQGEVAFF.

The chain combines TRBV7-2 with TRBJ2-5; 16 nucleotides align to TRBD2. V was clipped by 5 bases and J by 3 bases; unmatched bases: 9. Per germline, CDR1 SGHTA and CDR2 FQGNSA. The CDR3 has 18 residues. The CDR3 is CASSPGTSGRAVKETQYF. DNA of the CDR3: TGTGCCAGCAGCCCCGGGACTAGCGGGAGGGCCGTAAAAGAGACCCAGTACTTC. Filled out from reference TRBV7-2 and TRBJ2-5, the complete variable domain reads GAGVSQSPSNKVTEKGKDVELRCDPISGHTALYWYRQSLGQGLEFLIYFQGNSAPDKSGLPSDRFSAERTGGSVSTLTIQRTQQEDSAVYLCASSPGTSGRAVKETQYFGPGTRLLVL.

The V and J genes are TRBV28 and TRBJ1-2; 8 bases fit TRBD1. The CDR3 runs 14 residues. From germline, CDR1 is MDHEN and CDR2 SYDVKM. After removal of 6 bases from V and 8 bases from J, the junction contained 11 bases not matched to a gene. CDR3 coding DNA: TGTGCCAGCAGACGCCCGGACAGGGTAGGGGGCTACACCTTC. Protein product: CASRRPDRVGGYTF.

The chain has TRBV28 and TRBJ2-3; 11 bases are shared with TRBD1. V was clipped by 5 bases and J by 4 bases; unmatched bases: 11. Per the germline V gene, CDR1 is MDHEN and CDR2 is SYDVKM. CDR3 length: 17 amino acids. The CDR3 nucleotides read TGTGCCAGCAGTGGGGAACGGGACAGGGGGAGGGCAGATACGCAGTATTTT. Its translation: CASSGERDRGRADTQYF.

The V and J genes are TRBV5-4 and TRBJ2-7; tentative D call: TRBD1 (6 bases). V lost 4 bases and J lost 0, with 14 bases in between. CDR1 is SGHNT, CDR2 YYREEE, per germline (reference sequence). CDR3 length equals 15 residues. CDR3 sequence: CASSQQTGSSYEQYF. The DNA of the CDR3 is TGTGCCAGCAGCCAGCAGACAGGTTCCTCCTACGAGCAGTACTTC.

The chain uses TRBV6-1 and TRBJ1-1; 10 bases line up with TRBD1. CDR1 is MNHNS and CDR2 is SASEGT in the germline V gene. V gave up 9 bases and J gave up 5 bases; unmatched junction bases: 9. The CDR3 consists of 14 residues. The CDR3 DNA reads as TGTGCCAGTCGACAGGGGGCGCCGAGGACTGAAGCTTTCTTT. Amino acid sequence: CASRQGAPRTEAFF.

The rearrangement links TRBV19 to TRBJ2-3; 8 bases map to TRBD2. Germline loops: CDR1 LNHDA, CDR2 SQIVND (reference sequence). After removal of 0 bases from V and 1 base from J, the junction contained 6 bases not matched to a gene. CDR3 size: 17 residues. Here the CDR3 reads CASSIEAGERGTDTQYF. The DNA of the CDR3 is TGTGCCAGTAGTATAGAAGCGGGAGAGAGGGGCACAGATACGCAGTATTTT.

This chain connects TRBV10-3 to TRBJ2-7, with TRBD1 identical over 9 bases. The CDR3 is 14 residues long. Germline CDR1 reads ENHRY; CDR2 reads SYGVKD. The trim removed 2 bases at V and 6 bases at J, leaving 5 bases unmatched. The CDR3 bases are TGTGCCATCAGTGAGCAGGACAGGGGAGGCGAGCAGTACTTC. Protein: CAISEQDRGGEQYF.

This chain connects TRBV5-1 to TRBJ2-1; 8 nucleotides line up with TRBD2. From germline, CDR1 is SGHRS and CDR2 YFSETQ. This CDR3 is built from 15 residues. V shed 0 bases and J 10 bases; nucleotides not matched to a gene: 9. DNA for the CDR3: TGCGCCAGCAGCTTGGGTAGCGGGATGCCCTTAGAGCAGTTCTTC. Residues: CASSLGSGMPLEQFF.

In DNA, the CDR3 is TGTGCCAGCAGTTCCATAATAGCGGGAGGGTTCACAGATACGCAGTATTTT. Translating it yields CASSSIIAGGFTDTQYF. The chain has TRBV27 and TRBJ2-3; 11 positions match TRBD2. The CDR3 consists of 17 residues. Germline CDR1 is MNHEY and CDR2 is SMNVEV (reference sequence). V lost 4 bases and J lost 2; bases outside the gene matches: 8.

J is TRBJ2-5 and V is TRBV4-3; D uncertain. Per germline, CDR1 LGHNA and CDR2 YSLEER. The V gene lost 0 bases and the J gene lost 9 bases, with 14 bases spanning the gap. This CDR3 is built from 14 residues. CDR3 in DNA: TGCGCCAGCAGCCAAGATCTGAGCGCGACGGCCCAGTACTTC. Its translation is CASSQDLSATAQYF.

In its sample, this clone was seen a few times. V gene TRBV28 combines with J gene TRBJ2-3, with D uncertain. The germline V gene encodes CDR1 MDHEN and CDR2 SYDVKM. The CDR3 contains 15 residues. V was shortened by 3 bases and J by 1 base, with 11 bases between the two germline ends. The CDR3 is CASSFGFSGTDTQYF. CDR3 DNA sequence: TGTGCCAGCAGTTTTGGTTTCTCGGGCACAGATACGCAGTATTTT.

The V call is TRBV7-3, the J call TRBJ1-5; D may be TRBD1 (6 bases). The CDR3 spans 17 residues. V was cut by 5 bases and J by 9 bases, with 26 bases left in between. The germline V gene encodes CDR1 SGHTA and CDR2 FQGTGA. CDR3 nucleotide sequence: TGTGCCAGCAGCCCTAACCACCCAGGGGACCCATTACGGCCCCAGCATTTT. It encodes CASSPNHPGDPLRPQHF.

V is TRBV7-2 and J is TRBJ2-7; D might be TRBD2 (5 bases). Per germline, CDR1 SGHTA and CDR2 FQGNSA. The CDR3 is made up of 13 amino acids. V was trimmed by 3 bases and J by 0 bases, leaving 6 bases between them. The DNA of the CDR3 is TGTGCCAGCAGCTTGGCGGGCTCCTACGAGCAGTACTTC. Its protein is CASSLAGSYEQYF.

Remarks on this clone: Sequence at one end of the junction differs from germline and may be a read error. This chain joins TRBV15 and TRBJ1-4, with a weak D call TRBD1 (5 bases). The germline V gene encodes CDR1 LNHNV and CDR2 YYDKDF (reference sequence). The CDR3 is 15 residues long. CDR3 sequence: CAISRRDSTNEKLFF. Here the CDR3 DNA reads TGTGCCATCAGCAGGAGGGACTCAACTAATGAAAAACTGTTTTTT.

The rearrangement uses TRBV13 and TRBJ2-1; possibly TRBD1 for D (6 bases). Looked up from germline, CDR1 is PRHDT and CDR2 is FYEKMQ (reference sequence). V lost 5 bases and J 4 bases, leaving 27 bases between the germline ends. This CDR3 has 19 amino acids. The CDR3 spells CASSEDRPLQTPAYNEQFF. DNA of the CDR3: TGTGCCAGCAGCGAGGACAGACCACTACAAACCCCCGCTTACAATGAGCAGTTCTTC. The whole variable domain, filled in from reference TRBV13 and TRBJ2-1, reads AAGVIQSPRHLIKEKRETATLKCYPIPRHDTVYWYQQGPGQDPQFLISFYEKMQSDKGSIPDRFSAQQFSDYHSELNMSSLELGDSALYFCASSEDRPLQTPAYNEQFFGPGTRLTVL.

V is TRBV7-6 and J is TRBJ2-5, with TRBD1 as a possible D gene (6 bases). V lost 6 bases and J lost 5, with 16 bases in between. The CDR3 is made up of 14 amino acids. The germline CDR1 and CDR2 sequences are SGHVS and FNYEAQ. CDR3 sequence (DNA): TGTGCCAGCAGTAGACAGGTCTCTGGGGAGACCCAGTACTTC. As protein: CASSRQVSGETQYF.

CDR3 sequence reads: CASRTRTRIKFF. In DNA, the CDR3 is TGTGCCAGTAGGACCCGGACTAGAATAAAGTTCTTC. This chain links TRBV19 with TRBJ2-1, with 7 positions matching TRBD2. The CDR3 has 12 residues. Germline lookup yields CDR1 LNHDA and CDR2 SQIVND (reference sequence). V shed 6 bases and J 14 bases; nucleotides not matched to a gene: 10.

The V call is TRBV29-1, the J call TRBJ1-2; maybe TRBD1 (6 bases). The CDR3 runs 11 residues. Trimming took off 4 bases at V and 5 bases at J, with 8 bases between the two ends. Germline V CDR1 and CDR2: SQVTM, ANQGSEA. CDR3: CSVAGVYGYTF. CDR3 bases: TGCAGCGTTGCAGGGGTTTATGGCTACACCTTC.

J is TRBJ1-5 and V is TRBV15; D is ambiguous. The germline CDR1 and CDR2 sequences are LNHNV and YYDKDF (reference sequence). This CDR3 region has 15 residues. V gave up 0 bases and J gave up 0 bases, with 6 bases separating them. The CDR3 bases are TGTGCCACCAGCAGAGAAGCGAATAGCAATCAGCCCCAGCATTTT. Translation: CATSREANSNQPQHF.